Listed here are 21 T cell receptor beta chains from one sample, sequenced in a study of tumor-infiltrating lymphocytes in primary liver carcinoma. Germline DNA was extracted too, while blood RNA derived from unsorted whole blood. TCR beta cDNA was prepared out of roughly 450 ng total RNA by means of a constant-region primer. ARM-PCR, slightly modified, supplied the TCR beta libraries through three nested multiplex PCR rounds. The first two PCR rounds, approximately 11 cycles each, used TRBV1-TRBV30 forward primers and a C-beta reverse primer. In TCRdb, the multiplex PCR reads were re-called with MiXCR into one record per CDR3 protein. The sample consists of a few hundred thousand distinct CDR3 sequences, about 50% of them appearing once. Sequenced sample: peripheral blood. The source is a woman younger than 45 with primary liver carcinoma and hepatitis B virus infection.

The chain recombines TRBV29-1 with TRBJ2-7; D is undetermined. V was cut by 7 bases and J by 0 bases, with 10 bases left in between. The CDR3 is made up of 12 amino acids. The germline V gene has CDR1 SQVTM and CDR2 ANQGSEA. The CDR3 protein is CSDSGSSYEQYF. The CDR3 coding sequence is TGCAGCGACTCGGGTAGCTCCTACGAGCAGTACTTC.

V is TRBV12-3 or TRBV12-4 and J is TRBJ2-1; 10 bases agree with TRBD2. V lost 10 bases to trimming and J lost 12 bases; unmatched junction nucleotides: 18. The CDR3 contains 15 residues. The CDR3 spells CATSLSGTSELGQFF. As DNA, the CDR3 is TGTGCCACCAGCCTGTCCGGGACTAGCGAACTTGGGCAGTTCTTC.

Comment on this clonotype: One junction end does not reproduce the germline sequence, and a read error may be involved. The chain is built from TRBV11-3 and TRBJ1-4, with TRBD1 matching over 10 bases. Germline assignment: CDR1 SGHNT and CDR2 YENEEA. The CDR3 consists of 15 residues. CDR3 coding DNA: TGTGCAAGCAGCTATATGGGACAGGGGCGAGAAAAACTGTTTTTT. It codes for CASSYMGQGREKLFF.

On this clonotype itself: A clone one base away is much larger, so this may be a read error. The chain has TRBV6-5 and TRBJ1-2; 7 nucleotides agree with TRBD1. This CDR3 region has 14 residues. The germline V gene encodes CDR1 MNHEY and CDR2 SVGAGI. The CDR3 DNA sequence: TGTGCCAGCAGTCCCTATACAGGGGCTTATGGCCACACCTTC. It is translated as CASSPYTGAYGHTF.

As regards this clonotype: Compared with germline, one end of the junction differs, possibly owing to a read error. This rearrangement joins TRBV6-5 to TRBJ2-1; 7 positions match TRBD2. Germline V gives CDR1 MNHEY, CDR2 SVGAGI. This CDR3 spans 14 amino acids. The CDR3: CAGSQVGGMVEQFF. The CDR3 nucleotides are TGTGCCGGCAGTCAAGTCGGGGGGATGGTTGAGCAGTTCTTC.

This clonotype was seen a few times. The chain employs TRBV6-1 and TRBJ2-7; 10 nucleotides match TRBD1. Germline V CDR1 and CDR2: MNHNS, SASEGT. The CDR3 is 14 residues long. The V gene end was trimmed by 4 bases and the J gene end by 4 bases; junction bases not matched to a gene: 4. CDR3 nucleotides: TGTGCCAGCAGTGTCGGGACAGGGGTATACGAGCAGTACTTC. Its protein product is CASSVGTGVYEQYF.

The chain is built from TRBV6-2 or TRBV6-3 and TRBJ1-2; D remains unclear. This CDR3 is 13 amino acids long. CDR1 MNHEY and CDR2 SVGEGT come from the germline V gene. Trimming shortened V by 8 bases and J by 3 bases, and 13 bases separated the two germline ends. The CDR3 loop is CASRPIMHYGYTF. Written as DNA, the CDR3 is TGTGCCAGCCGCCCTATTATGCACTATGGCTACACCTTC.

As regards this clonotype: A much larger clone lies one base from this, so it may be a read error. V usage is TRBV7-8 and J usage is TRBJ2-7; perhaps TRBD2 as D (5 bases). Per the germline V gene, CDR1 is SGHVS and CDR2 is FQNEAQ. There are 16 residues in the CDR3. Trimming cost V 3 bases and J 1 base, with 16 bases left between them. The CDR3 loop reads CASSLSIGSASYEQYF. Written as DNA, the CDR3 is TGTGCCAGCAGCTTGTCGATCGGTAGCGCATCCTACGAGCAGTACTTC.

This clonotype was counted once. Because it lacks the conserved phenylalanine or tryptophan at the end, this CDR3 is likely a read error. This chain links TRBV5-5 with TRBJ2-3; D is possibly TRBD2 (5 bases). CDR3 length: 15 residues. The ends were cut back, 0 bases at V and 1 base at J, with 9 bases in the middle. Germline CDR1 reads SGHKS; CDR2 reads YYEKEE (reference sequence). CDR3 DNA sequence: TGTGCCAGCAGCTTGGGAGGGCTAGGCACAGATACGCAGTATTCT. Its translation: CASSLGGLGTDTQYS.

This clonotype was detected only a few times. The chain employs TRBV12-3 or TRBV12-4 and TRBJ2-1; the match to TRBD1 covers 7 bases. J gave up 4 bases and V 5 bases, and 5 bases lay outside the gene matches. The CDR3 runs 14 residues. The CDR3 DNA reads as TGTGCCAGCAGTCCGCGACAGGGATACAATGAGCAGTTCTTC. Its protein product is CASSPRQGYNEQFF.

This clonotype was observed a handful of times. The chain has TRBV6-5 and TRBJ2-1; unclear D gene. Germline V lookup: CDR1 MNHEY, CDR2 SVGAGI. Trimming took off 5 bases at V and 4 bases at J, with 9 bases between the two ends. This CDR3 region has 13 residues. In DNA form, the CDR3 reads TGTGCCAGCAGTAAGGACGAATACAATGAGCAGTTCTTC. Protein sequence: CASSKDEYNEQFF.

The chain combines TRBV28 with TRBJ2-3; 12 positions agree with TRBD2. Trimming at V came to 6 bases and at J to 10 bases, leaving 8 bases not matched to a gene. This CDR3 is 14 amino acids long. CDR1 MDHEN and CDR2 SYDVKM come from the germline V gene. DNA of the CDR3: TGTGCCAGCAGCCGCGCTTCTAGCGGGAGGGCGCAGTATTTT. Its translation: CASSRASSGRAQYF.

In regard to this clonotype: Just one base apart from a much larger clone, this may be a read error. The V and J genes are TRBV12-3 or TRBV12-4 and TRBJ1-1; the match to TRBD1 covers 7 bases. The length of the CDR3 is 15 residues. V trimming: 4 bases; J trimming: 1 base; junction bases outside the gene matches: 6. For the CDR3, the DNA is TGTGCCAGCAGTTACCGACAGGGTTCGAACACTGAAGCTTTCTTT. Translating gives CASSYRQGSNTEAFF.

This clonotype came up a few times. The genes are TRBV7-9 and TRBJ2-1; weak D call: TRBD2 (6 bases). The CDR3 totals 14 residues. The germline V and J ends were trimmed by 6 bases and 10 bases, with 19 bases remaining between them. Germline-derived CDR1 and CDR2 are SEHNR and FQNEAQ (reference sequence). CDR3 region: CASRPGTLGEEQFF. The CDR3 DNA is TGTGCCAGCAGACCCGGGACTCTCGGAGAAGAGCAGTTCTTC. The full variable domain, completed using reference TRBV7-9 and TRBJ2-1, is DTGVSQNPRHKITKRGQNVTFRCDPISEHNRLYWYRQTLGQGPEFLTYFQNEAQLEKSRLLSDRFSAERPKGSFSTLEIQRTEQGDSAMYLCASRPGTLGEEQFFGPGTRLTVL.

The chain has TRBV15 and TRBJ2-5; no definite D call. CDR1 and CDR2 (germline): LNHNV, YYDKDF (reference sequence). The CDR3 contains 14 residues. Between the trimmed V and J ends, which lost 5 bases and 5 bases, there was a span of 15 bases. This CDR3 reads CATSYRVTVETQYF. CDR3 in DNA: TGTGCCACCAGCTACAGAGTTACTGTGGAGACCCAGTACTTC.

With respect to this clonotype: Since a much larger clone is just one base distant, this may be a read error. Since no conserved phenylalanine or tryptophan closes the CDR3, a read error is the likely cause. This CDR3 is CSVGVGGRTDTQYS. The CDR3 nucleotides read TGCAGCGTGGGCGTAGGGGGGCGAACAGATACGCAGTATTCT. The rearrangement uses TRBV29-1 and TRBJ2-3; TRBD1 or TRBD2 may be the D gene (6 bases each). The germline CDR1 and CDR2 sequences are SQVTM and ANQGSEA. The CDR3 loop spans 14 amino acids. V shed 6 bases and J shed 3 bases, with 16 bases lying between them.

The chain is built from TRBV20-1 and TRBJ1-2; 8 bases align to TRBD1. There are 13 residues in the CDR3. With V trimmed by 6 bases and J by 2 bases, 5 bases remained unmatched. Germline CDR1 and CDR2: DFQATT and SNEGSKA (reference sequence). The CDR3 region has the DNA TGCAGTGCCCCGGACAGGGAGAACTATGGCTACACCTTC. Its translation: CSAPDRENYGYTF.

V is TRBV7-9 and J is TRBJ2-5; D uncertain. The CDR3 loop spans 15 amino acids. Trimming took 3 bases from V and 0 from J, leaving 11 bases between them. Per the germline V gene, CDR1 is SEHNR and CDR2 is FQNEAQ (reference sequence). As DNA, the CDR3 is TGTGCCAGCAGCTTCAACCCACAGTACCAAGAGACCCAGTACTTC. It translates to CASSFNPQYQETQYF.

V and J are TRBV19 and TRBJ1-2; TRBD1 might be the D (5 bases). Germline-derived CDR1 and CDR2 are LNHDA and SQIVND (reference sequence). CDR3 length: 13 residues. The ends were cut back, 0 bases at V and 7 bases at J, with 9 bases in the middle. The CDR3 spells CASSIDKGTGYTF. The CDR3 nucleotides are TGTGCCAGTAGTATAGATAAAGGGACTGGCTACACCTTC.

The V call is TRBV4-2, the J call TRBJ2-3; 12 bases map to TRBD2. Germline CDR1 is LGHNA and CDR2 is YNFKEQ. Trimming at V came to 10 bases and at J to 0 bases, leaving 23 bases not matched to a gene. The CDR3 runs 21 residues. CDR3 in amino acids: CAISQGGARLLAGGSTDTQYF. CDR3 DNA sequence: TGTGCCATCAGTCAGGGCGGGGCGAGGTTACTAGCGGGAGGAAGCACAGATACGCAGTATTTT.

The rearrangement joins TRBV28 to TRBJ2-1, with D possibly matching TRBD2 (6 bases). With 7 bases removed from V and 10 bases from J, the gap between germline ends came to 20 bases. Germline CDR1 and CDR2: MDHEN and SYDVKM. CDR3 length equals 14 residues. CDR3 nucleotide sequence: TGTGCCAGCATACCCGGAACTAGCAGAAGAGAGCAGTTCTTC. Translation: CASIPGTSRREQFF.